The T cell receptor (beta chain) described here comes from a study of blood T cell repertoires in COVID-19. Study context: Material from acute and convalescent COVID-19 was sourced from the United States, Italy and Spain. PBMCs, B-cell-depleted T cells, or T cells were the source of the cDNA or gDNA that made up the material.

In the source study's methods: Estimates of nucleated cell counts were drawn from the amplification of reference gene primers. Profiling relied on immunoSEQ multiplex PCR, and the TCRdb table lists in-frame clones only, not all of them. V and J calls plus clone size are reproduced from that table; the DNA served to infer D and trimming. The table shows 98,000 or so clones, with roughly four fifths occurring only once. The CDR3 contains 13 residues. CDR1 SNHLY and CDR2 FYNNEI come from the germline V gene. V was trimmed by 4 bases and J by 7 bases, leaving 11 bases between them. The receptor comes from a man in his 60s with acute or convalescent COVID-19. This chain uses TRBV2 with TRBJ1-5; D is perhaps TRBD1 (5 bases). Sequences were obtained from peripheral blood. CDR3 protein: CASSGGERQPQHF. In DNA form, the CDR3 reads TGTGCCAGCAGTGGGGGGGAACGGCAGCCCCAGCATTTT.